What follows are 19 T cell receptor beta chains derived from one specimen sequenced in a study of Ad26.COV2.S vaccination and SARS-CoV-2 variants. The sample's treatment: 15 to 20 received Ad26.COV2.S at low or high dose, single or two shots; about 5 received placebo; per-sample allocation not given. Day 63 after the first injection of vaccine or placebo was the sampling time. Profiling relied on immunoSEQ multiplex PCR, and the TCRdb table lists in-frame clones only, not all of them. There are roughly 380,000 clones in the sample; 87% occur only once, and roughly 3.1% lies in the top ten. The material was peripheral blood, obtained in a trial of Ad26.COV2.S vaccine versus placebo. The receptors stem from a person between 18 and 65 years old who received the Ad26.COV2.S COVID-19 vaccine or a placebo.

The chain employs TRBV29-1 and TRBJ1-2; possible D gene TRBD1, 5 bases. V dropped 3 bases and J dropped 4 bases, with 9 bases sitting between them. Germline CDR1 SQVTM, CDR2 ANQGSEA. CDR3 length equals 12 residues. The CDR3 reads CSVERDFYGYTF. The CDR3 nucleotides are TGCAGCGTTGAGAGGGACTTCTATGGCTACACCTTC.

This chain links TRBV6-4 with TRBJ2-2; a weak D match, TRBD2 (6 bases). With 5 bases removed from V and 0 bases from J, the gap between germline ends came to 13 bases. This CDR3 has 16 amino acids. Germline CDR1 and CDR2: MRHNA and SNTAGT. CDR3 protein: CASSLHGRANTGELFF. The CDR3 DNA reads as TGTGCCAGCAGTCTTCACGGGAGAGCGAACACCGGGGAGCTGTTTTTT.

CDR3 coding DNA: TGTGCCAGCTCACCACCGATGGTCCAAGAGACCCAGTACTTC. Protein sequence: CASSPPMVQETQYF. This chain uses TRBV18 with TRBJ2-5, with D uncertain. The CDR3 length is 14 residues. The V gene lost 0 bases and the J gene lost 1 base, with 6 bases spanning the gap. Looked up from germline, CDR1 is KGHSH and CDR2 is LQKENI. Full variable domain (rest looked up from reference TRBV18 and TRBJ2-5): NAGVMQNPRHLVRRRGQEARLRCSPMKGHSHVYWYRQLPEEGLKFMVYLQKENIIDESGMPKERFSAEFPKEGPSILRIQQVVRGDSAAYFCASSPPMVQETQYFGPGTRLLVL.

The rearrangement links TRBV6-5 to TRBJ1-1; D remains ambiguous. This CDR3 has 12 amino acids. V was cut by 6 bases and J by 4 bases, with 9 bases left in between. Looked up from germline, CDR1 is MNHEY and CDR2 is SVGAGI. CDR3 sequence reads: CASSGGLTEAFF. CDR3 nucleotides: TGTGCCAGCAGCGGAGGGCTCACTGAAGCTTTCTTT.

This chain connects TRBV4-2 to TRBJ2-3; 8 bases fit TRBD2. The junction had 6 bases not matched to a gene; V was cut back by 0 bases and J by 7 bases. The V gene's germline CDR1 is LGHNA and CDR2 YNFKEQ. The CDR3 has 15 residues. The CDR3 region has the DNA TGTGCCAGCAGCCAAGACGTCGGGGGGGCGAATACGCAGTATTTT. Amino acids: CASSQDVGGANTQYF.

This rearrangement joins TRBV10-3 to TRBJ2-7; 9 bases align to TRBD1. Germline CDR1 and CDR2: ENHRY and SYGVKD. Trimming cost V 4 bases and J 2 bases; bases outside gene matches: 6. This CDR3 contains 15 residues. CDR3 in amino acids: CAISGPGQGTYEQYF. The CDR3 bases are TGTGCCATCAGTGGACCGGGACAGGGAACCTACGAGCAGTACTTC.

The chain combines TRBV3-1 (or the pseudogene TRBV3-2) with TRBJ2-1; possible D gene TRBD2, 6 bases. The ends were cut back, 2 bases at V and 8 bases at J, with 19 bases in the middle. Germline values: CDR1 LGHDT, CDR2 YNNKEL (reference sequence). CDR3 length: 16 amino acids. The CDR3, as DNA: TGTGCCAGCAGCCAATCCGGGCCAGGGAGGTTCGATGAGCAGTTCTTC. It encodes CASSQSGPGRFDEQFF.

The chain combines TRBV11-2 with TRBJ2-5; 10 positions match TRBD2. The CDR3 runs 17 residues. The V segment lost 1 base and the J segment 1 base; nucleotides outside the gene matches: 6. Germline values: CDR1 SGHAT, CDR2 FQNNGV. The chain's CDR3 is CASSLVSSGGRQETQYF. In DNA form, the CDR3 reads TGTGCCAGCAGCTTAGTATCTAGCGGGGGCCGCCAAGAGACCCAGTACTTC. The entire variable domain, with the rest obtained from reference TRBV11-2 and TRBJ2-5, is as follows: EAGVAQSPRYKIIEKRQSVAFWCNPISGHATLYWYQQILGQGPKLLIQFQNNGVVDDSQLPKDRFSAERLKGVDSTLKIQPAKLEDSAVYLCASSLVSSGGRQETQYFGPGTRLLVL.

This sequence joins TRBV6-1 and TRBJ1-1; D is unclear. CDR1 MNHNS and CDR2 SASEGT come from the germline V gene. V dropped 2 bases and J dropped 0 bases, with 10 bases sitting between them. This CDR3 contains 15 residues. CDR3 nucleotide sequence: TGTGCCAGCAGTGAATCTTGGGATATGAACACTGAAGCTTTCTTT. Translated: CASSESWDMNTEAFF.

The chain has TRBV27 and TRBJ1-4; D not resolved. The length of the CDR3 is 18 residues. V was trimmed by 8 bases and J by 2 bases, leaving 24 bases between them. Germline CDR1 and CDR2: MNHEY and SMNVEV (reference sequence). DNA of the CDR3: TGTGCCAGCCAATCCCTTGCCGCCCCCCTAGAGACTAATGAAAAACTGTTTTTT. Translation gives CASQSLAAPLETNEKLFF. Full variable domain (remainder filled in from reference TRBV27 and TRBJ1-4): EAQVTQNPRYLITVTGKKLTVTCSQNMNHEYMSWYRQDPGLGLRQIYYSMNVEVTDKGDVPEGYKVSRKEKRNFPLILESPSPNQTSLYFCASQSLAAPLETNEKLFFGSGTQLSVL.

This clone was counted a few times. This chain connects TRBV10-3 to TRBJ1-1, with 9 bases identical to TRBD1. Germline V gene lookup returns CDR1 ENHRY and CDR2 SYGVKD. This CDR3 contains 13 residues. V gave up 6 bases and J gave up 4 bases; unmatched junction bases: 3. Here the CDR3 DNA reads TGTGCCATCAGCGGGACAGGGTCCACTGAAGCTTTCTTT. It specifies CAISGTGSTEAFF.

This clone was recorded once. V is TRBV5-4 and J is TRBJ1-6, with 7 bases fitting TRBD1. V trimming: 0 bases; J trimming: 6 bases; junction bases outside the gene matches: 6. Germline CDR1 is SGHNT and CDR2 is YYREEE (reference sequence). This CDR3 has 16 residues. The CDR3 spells CASSLGQGWGNSPLHF. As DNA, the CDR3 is TGTGCCAGCAGCTTGGGACAGGGTTGGGGTAATTCACCCCTCCACTTT.

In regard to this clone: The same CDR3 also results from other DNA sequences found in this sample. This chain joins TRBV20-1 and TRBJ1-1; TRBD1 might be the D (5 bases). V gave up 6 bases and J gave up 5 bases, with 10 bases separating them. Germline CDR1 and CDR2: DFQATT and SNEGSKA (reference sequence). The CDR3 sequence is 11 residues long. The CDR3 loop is CSARAGTEAFF. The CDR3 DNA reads TGCAGTGCCCGAGCAGGGACTGAAGCTTTCTTT.

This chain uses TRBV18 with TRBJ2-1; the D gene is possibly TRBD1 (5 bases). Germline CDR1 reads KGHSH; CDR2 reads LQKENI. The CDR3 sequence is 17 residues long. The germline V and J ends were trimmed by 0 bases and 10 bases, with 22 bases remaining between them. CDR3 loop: CASSPPSVTASGWEQFF. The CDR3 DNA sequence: TGTGCCAGCTCACCACCCTCCGTGACAGCGTCTGGATGGGAGCAGTTCTTC.

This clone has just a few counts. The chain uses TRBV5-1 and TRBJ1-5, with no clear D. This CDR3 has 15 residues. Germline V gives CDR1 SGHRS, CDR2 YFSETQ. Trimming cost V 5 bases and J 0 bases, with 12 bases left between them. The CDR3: CASRDEVLSNQPQHF. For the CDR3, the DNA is TGCGCCAGCAGGGACGAGGTTCTTAGCAATCAGCCCCAGCATTTT. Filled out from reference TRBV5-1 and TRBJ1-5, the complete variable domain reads KAGVTQTPRYLIKTRGQQVTLSCSPISGHRSVSWYQQTPGQGLQFLFEYFSETQRNKGNFPGRFSGRQFSNSRSEMNVSTLELGDSALYLCASRDEVLSNQPQHFGDGTRLSIL.

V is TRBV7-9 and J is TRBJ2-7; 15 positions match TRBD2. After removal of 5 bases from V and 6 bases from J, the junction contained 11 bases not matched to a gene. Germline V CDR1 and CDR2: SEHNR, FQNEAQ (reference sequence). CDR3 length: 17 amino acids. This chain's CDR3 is CASSRNMGLAGGLEQYF. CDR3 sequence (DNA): TGTGCCAGCAGCCGAAATATGGGACTAGCGGGGGGTCTCGAGCAGTACTTC.

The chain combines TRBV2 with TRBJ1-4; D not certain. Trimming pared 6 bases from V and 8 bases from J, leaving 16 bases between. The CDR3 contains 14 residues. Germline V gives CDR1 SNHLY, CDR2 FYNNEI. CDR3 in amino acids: CASSPTQLGEKLFF. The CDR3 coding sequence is TGTGCCAGCAGCCCGACCCAACTTGGCGAAAAACTGTTTTTT.

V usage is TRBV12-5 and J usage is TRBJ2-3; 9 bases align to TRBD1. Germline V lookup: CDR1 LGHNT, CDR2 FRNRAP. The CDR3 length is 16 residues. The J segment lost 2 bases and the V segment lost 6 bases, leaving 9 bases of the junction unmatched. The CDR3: CASGNFRTGVTDTQYF. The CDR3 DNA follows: TGTGCTAGTGGAAATTTTAGGACAGGGGTCACAGATACGCAGTATTTT.

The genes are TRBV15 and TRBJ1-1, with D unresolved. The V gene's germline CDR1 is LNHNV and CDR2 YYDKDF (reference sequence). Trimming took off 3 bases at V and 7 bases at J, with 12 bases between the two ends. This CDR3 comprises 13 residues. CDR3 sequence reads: CATSSQRRGEAFF. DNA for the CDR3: TGTGCCACCAGCAGTCAGAGGCGGGGTGAAGCTTTCTTT.